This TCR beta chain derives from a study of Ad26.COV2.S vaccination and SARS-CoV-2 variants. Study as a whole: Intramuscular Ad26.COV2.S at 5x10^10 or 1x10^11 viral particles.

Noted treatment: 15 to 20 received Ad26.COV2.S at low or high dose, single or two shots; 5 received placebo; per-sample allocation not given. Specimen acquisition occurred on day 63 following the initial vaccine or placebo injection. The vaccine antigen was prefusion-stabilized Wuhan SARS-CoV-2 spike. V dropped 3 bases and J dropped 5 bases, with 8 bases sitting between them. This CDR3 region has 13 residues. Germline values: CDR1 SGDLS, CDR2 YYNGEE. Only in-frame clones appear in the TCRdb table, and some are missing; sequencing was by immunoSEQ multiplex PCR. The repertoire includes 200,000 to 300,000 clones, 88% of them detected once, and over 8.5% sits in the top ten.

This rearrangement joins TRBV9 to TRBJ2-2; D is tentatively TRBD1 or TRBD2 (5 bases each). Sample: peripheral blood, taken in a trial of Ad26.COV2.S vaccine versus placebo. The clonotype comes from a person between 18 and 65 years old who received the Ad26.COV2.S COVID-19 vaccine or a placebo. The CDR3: CASSAWGTGELFF. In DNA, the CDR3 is TGTGCCAGCAGCGCTTGGGGGACCGGGGAGCTGTTTTTT.